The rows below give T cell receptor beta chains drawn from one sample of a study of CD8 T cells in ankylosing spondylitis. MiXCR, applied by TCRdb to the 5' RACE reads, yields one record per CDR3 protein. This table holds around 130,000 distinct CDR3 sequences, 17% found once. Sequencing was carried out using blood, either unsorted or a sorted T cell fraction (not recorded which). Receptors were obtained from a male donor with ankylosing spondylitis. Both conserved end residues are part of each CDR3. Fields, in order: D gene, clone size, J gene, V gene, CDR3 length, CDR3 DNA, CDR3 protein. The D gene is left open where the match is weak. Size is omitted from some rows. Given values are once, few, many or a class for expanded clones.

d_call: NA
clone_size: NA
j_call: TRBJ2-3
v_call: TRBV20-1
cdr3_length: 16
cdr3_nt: TGCAGTGCTAGAGGGGGCTCTAGCCCAAGCACAGATACGCAGTATTTT
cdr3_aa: CSARGGSSPSTDTQYF

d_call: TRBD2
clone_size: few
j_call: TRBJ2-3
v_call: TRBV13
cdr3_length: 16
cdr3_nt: TGTGCCAGCAGCTTAGGGGCTAGCGGGAGCACAGATACGCAGTATTTT
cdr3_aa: CASSLGASGSTDTQYF

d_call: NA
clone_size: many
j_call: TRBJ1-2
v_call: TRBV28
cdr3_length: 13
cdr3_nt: TGTGCCAGCAGTTTCCGGGGAGGTTATGGCTACACCTTC
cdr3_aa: CASSFRGGYGYTF

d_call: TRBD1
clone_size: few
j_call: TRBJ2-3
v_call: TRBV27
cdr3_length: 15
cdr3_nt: TGTGCCAGCAGTTTAGTGGGACAGAGCACAGATACGCAGTATTTT
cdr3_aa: CASSLVGQSTDTQYF

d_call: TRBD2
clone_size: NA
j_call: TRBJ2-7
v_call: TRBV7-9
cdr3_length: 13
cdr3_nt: TGTGCCAGCAGCTTAACCCTAGCGGGAGAGCAGTACTTC
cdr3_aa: CASSLTLAGEQYF

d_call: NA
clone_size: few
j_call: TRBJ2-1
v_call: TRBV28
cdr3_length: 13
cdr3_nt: TGTGCCAGCAGTACCCGCACCTGGGATGAGCAGTTCTTC
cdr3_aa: CASSTRTWDEQFF

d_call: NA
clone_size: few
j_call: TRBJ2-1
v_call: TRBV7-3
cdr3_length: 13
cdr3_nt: TGTGCCAGCAGCTTAACGGCTTCTCGTGAGCAGTTCTTC
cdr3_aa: CASSLTASREQFF

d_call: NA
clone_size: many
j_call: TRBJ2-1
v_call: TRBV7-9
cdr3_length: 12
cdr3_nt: TGTGCCAGCAGCTTAGAGGGAGATGAGCAGTTCTTC
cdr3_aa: CASSLEGDEQFF

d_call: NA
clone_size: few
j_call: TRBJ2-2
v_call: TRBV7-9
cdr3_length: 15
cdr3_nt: TGTGCCAGCACCCGTGAAGGACTGAACACCGGGGAGCTGTTTTTT
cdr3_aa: CASTREGLNTGELFF

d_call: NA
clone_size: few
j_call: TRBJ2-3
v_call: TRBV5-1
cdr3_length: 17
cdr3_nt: TGCGCCAGCAGCTTGGAATATAGCGGAGGAGCAGTAGATACGCAGTATTTT
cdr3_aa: CASSLEYSGGAVDTQYF

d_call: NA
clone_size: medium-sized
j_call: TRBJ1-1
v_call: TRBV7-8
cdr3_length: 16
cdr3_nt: TGTGCCAGCAGCTTAGTCCGGTTTTTGAGGGACCGTGAAGCTTTCTTT
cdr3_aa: CASSLVRFLRDREAFF

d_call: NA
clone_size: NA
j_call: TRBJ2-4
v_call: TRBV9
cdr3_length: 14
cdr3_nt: TGTGCCAGCAGCGTAGGTCTAGCCAAAAACATTCAGTACTTC
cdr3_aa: CASSVGLAKNIQYF

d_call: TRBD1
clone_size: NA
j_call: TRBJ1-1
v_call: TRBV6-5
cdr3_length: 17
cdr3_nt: TGTGCCAGCAGTTTCGACAGGGGCACCCTTCTAAACACTGAAGCTTTCTTT
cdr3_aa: CASSFDRGTLLNTEAFF

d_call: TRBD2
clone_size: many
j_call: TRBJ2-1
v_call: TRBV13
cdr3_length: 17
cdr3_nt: TGTGCCAGCAGCGACCCCGGGACTAGCGGGAGGTACAATGAGCAGTTCTTC
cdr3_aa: CASSDPGTSGRYNEQFF

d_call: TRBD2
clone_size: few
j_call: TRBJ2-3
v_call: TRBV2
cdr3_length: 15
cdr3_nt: TGTGCCAGCAGGGGGACTAGCGGACACACAGATACGCAGTATTTT
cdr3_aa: CASRGTSGHTDTQYF

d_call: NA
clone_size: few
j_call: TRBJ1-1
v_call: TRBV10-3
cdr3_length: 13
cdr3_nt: TGTGCCATCAGTGAGTTGACAGCGACTGAAGCTTTCTTT
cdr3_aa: CAISELTATEAFF